This TCR beta chain came from a study of blood T cell repertoires in COVID-19. Overall study context: Some COVID-19 samples were acute and others convalescent; all came from the United States, Italy and Spain. From T cells, B-cell-depleted T cells, or PBMCs came the material, which was cDNA or gDNA.

As handled by the study authors: How many nucleated cells were present was estimated from reference gene primer amplification. Sequencing used immunoSEQ multiplex PCR; TCRdb keeps in-frame clones, though not all of them. The DNA gave D and trimming, while V, J and clone size come from that table. Of about 39,000 clones in the sample, 80% to 90% were seen once. The CDR3 consists of 17 residues. Trimming took 3 bases from V and 4 from J; bases not matched to a gene: 7. Germline V gene sequence: CDR1 MGHDK, CDR2 SYGVNS. The sample comprised peripheral blood. The sequence was obtained from a man aged 55-75 years in a cohort sampled during active COVID-19. The V gene is TRBV25-1, the J gene TRBJ2-5; 14 nucleotides agree with TRBD2. CDR3 protein: CASSEGTSGRRRETQYF. CDR3 in DNA: TGTGCCAGCAGTGAGGGGACTAGCGGGAGAAGACGAGAGACCCAGTACTTC. The whole variable domain, remainder taken from reference TRBV25-1 and TRBJ2-5, is EADIYQTPRYLVIGTGKKITLECSQTMGHDKMYWYQQDPGMELHLIHYSYGVNSTEKGDLSSESTVSRIRTEHFPLTLESARPSHTSQYLCASSEGTSGRRRETQYFGPGTRLLVL.